The next 31 T cell receptor beta chains were all read from a single sample in a study of T cell repertoires in ileal Crohn's disease (dated by TCRdb to about 2019). The time point label of this sample denotes: neoterminal ileum biopsy at postoperative endoscopy, about 6 months after surgery. Library generation was performed with the immunoSEQ multiplex PCR assay. TCRdb carries this immuneACCESS record with in-frame sequences only. Its versions omit some clonotypes, under half of them owing to an unresolved V gene in the studies checked, with the rest unexplained. A total of several thousand clones appear in this sample, 70% to 80% of them only once. The ten largest clonotypes hold 15% to 20% of the sample. The sample taken for sequencing was ileal tissue. These receptor sequences come from an adult with Crohn's disease.

This clone was detected once. The V gene is TRBV4-2, the J gene TRBJ2-7, with TRBD2 as a possible D gene (5 bases). CDR3 length equals 15 residues. V was pared by 4 bases and J by 3 bases, with 16 bases between. Looked up from germline, CDR1 is LGHNA and CDR2 is YNFKEQ. CDR3: CASSRTVWGDYEQYF. The CDR3 DNA is TGTGCCAGCAGCCGCACCGTGTGGGGAGACTACGAGCAGTACTTC.

This clone was seen more than once but under ten times. The rearrangement joins TRBV30 to TRBJ2-2; 10 bases line up with TRBD2. The CDR3 consists of 15 residues. The J segment lost 3 bases and the V segment lost 2 bases, leaving 3 bases of the junction unmatched. Germline CDR1 and CDR2: GTSNPN and SVGIG (reference sequence). The CDR3 region has the DNA TGTGCCTGGAGTAGCGGGGGGGCCGACACCGGGGAGCTGTTTTTT. This encodes CAWSSGGADTGELFF.

V and J are TRBV7-3 and TRBJ2-1; no reliable D call. Germline CDR1 and CDR2: SGHTA and FQGTGA. The CDR3 extends over 14 amino acids. V dropped 1 base and J dropped 4 bases, with 8 bases sitting between them. The CDR3 sequence is CASSLSPGYNEQFF. CDR3 bases: TGTGCCAGCAGCTTAAGCCCAGGTTACAATGAGCAGTTCTTC.

This chain uses TRBV9 with TRBJ1-2; 8 bases map to TRBD1. CDR3 size: 16 residues. CDR1 is SGDLS, CDR2 YYNGEE, per germline. With V trimmed by 0 bases and J by 1 base, 5 bases remained unmatched. CDR3 nucleotide sequence: TGTGCCAGCAGCGTAGGTGTGGACAGGGTTAACTATGGCTACACCTTC. Translation gives CASSVGVDRVNYGYTF.

This clone has just one count. The chain carries TRBV6-5 and TRBJ1-2, with TRBD1 as a possible D gene (6 bases). The length of the CDR3 is 14 residues. CDR1 is MNHEY and CDR2 is SVGAGI in the germline V gene. Between the trimmed V and J ends, which lost 0 bases and 8 bases, there was a span of 13 bases. CDR3 in DNA: TGTGCCAGCAGTTACTCAGGGACATTTGGAGGCTACACCTTC. Amino acid sequence: CASSYSGTFGGYTF.

The CDR3 loop is CASSLAWGVFTEAFF. Written as DNA, the CDR3 is TGTGCCAGCAGCTTAGCGTGGGGGGTCTTCACTGAAGCTTTCTTT. The V call is TRBV7-2, the J call TRBJ1-1; D is possibly TRBD1 (5 bases). The V gene's germline CDR1 is SGHTA and CDR2 FQGNSA. This CDR3 has 15 residues. V lost 0 bases to trimming and J lost 4 bases, with 12 bases between them.

V is TRBV7-2 and J is TRBJ1-2; 8 nucleotides align to TRBD1. The ends lost 5 bases at V and 2 bases at J; junction bases unmatched: 4. Germline CDR1 is SGHTA and CDR2 is FQGNSA. The CDR3 runs 14 residues. CDR3 protein: CASSPRTGNYGYTF. DNA of the CDR3: TGTGCCAGCAGCCCCCGGACAGGGAACTATGGCTACACCTTC.

V usage is TRBV5-1 and J usage is TRBJ2-1, with TRBD2 matching 9 bases. The CDR3 is 16 amino acids. Germline V gives CDR1 SGHRS, CDR2 YFSETQ. With 2 bases clipped from V and 3 bases from J, the junction kept 6 bases outside the gene matches. Here the CDR3 reads CASSLGGGDYYNEQFF. CDR3 nucleotide sequence: TGCGCCAGCAGCTTAGGCGGGGGGGATTACTACAATGAGCAGTTCTTC.

This chain links TRBV10-3 with TRBJ2-7, with 9 bases matching TRBD2. V lost 4 bases to trimming and J lost 1 base; unmatched junction nucleotides: 8. There are 16 residues in the CDR3. Germline values: CDR1 ENHRY, CDR2 SYGVKD. The CDR3 sequence: CAISVRSGGKSYEQYF. For the CDR3, the DNA is TGTGCCATCAGTGTGAGAAGCGGGGGGAAATCCTACGAGCAGTACTTC.

The gene calls are TRBV18 and TRBJ2-1; 7 bases fit TRBD1. The J segment lost 4 bases and the V segment lost 3 bases, leaving 6 bases of the junction unmatched. Germline V CDR1 and CDR2: KGHSH, LQKENI. The length of the CDR3 is 15 residues. DNA for the CDR3: TGTGCCAGCTCACCTCGACGGGACAGTTACAATGAGCAGTTCTTC. Translating gives CASSPRRDSYNEQFF.

The V and J genes are TRBV9 and TRBJ2-5; TRBD2 agrees at 8 bases. V shed 3 bases, J shed 0 bases, and the junction held 7 bases outside the gene matches. There are 16 residues in the CDR3. CDR1 is SGDLS and CDR2 is YYNGEE in the germline V gene. The CDR3 DNA reads TGTGCCAGCAGCGCCAGTAGACTAGCGAACCAAGAGACCCAGTACTTC. Its protein is CASSASRLANQETQYF.

The CDR3 protein is CASSGTEKNTEAFF. For the CDR3, the DNA is TGTGCCAGCAGCGGGACAGAAAAGAACACTGAAGCTTTCTTT. The chain combines TRBV7-9 with TRBJ1-1, with 7 bases aligning to TRBD1. V dropped 5 bases and J dropped 1; count of bases not matched to a gene: 4. CDR1 and CDR2 from the germline V gene are SEHNR and FQNEAQ (reference sequence). The CDR3 runs 14 residues.

In this sample, this clone turned up a few times. V gene TRBV20-1 combines with J gene TRBJ2-7; D ambiguous. Per the germline V gene, CDR1 is DFQATT and CDR2 is SNEGSKA (reference sequence). Trimming stripped 2 bases from V and 2 bases from J, with 4 bases between. This CDR3 has 11 amino acids. In DNA form, the CDR3 reads TGCAGTGCTAGACAAACCTACGAGCAGTACTTC. Translated: CSARQTYEQYF.

The V gene is TRBV19, the J gene TRBJ2-3; no clear D. The germline CDR1 and CDR2 sequences are LNHDA and SQIVND (reference sequence). V was cut by 1 base and J by 2 bases, with 16 bases left in between. There are 17 residues in the CDR3. CDR3 region: CASSIVWRLDFTDTQYF. The CDR3, as DNA: TGTGCCAGTAGTATAGTTTGGAGACTGGATTTCACAGATACGCAGTATTTT.

The chain joins TRBV6-1 to TRBJ2-5; 7 bases agree with TRBD1. Germline V gene data show CDR1 as MNHNS and CDR2 as SASEGT. Trimming cost V 4 bases and J 1 base; bases outside gene matches: 6. The CDR3 consists of 15 residues. The CDR3 loop reads CASSVAAGGQETQYF. In DNA form, the CDR3 reads TGTGCCAGCAGTGTTGCGGCAGGGGGCCAAGAGACCCAGTACTTC.

The chain uses TRBV18 and TRBJ2-1; D is possibly TRBD2 (5 bases). The CDR3 contains 12 residues. V was trimmed by 1 base and J by 13 bases, leaving 11 bases between them. CDR1 is KGHSH, CDR2 LQKENI, per germline. The chain's CDR3 is CASSPRRLEQFF. CDR3 DNA: TGTGCCAGCTCACCACGGAGGCTGGAACAGTTCTTC.

V is TRBV11-2 and J is TRBJ2-2, with 12 bases fitting TRBD2. The germline V gene encodes CDR1 SGHAT and CDR2 FQNNGV. The V segment lost 0 bases and the J segment 4 bases; nucleotides outside the gene matches: 9. The CDR3 is made up of 19 amino acids. The CDR3 loop is CASSLDRGGLAGFTGELFF. The CDR3 coding sequence is TGTGCCAGCAGCTTAGATAGGGGAGGACTAGCGGGGTTCACCGGGGAGCTGTTTTTT.

The CDR3 loop reads CASSDAETGELFF. CDR3 in DNA: TGTGCCAGCAGTGACGCGGAGACCGGGGAGCTGTTTTTT. V gene TRBV6-4 combines with J gene TRBJ2-2; no reliable D call. Trimming took off 2 bases at V and 5 bases at J, with 6 bases between the two ends. This CDR3 contains 13 residues. Germline V gives CDR1 MRHNA, CDR2 SNTAGT.

V is TRBV5-6 and J is TRBJ2-2; possible D gene TRBD1, 9 bases. CDR3 length equals 18 residues. Germline CDR1 SGHDT, CDR2 YYEEEE. Trimming stripped 2 bases from V and 7 bases from J, with 24 bases between. In DNA form, the CDR3 reads TGTGCCAGCAGCTTTGGGGACAGGGATAGCGGGAAGGTCGGGGAGCTGTTTTTT. This encodes CASSFGDRDSGKVGELFF.

The gene calls are TRBV6-4 and TRBJ1-2, with D tentatively TRBD1 (5 bases). Germline-derived CDR1 and CDR2 are MRHNA and SNTAGT. The V end lost 0 bases, the J end lost 8 bases, and 16 bases lay between the germline ends. The CDR3 consists of 15 residues. The CDR3 sequence is CASSDSNGGLEGYTF. CDR3 coding DNA: TGTGCCAGCAGTGACTCGAACGGGGGACTGGAGGGCTACACCTTC.

The chain has TRBV27 and TRBJ1-4; D may be TRBD1 (5 bases). Germline V gene lookup returns CDR1 MNHEY and CDR2 SMNVEV (reference sequence). V lost 9 bases and J 4 bases, leaving 12 bases between the germline ends. The CDR3 has 13 residues. The DNA for the CDR3 is TGTGCCAGGGCAGGGCAAGTTAATGAAAAACTGTTTTTT. The encoded protein is CARAGQVNEKLFF.

This chain joins TRBV6-1 and TRBJ1-4; D call uncertain. Germline V lookup: CDR1 MNHNS, CDR2 SASEGT. V dropped 8 bases and J dropped 6 bases, with 10 bases sitting between them. This CDR3 has 12 residues. The CDR3 region is CASRDTYEKLFF. CDR3 DNA: TGTGCCAGCCGAGACACTTATGAAAAACTGTTTTTT.

The V call is TRBV6-4, the J call TRBJ2-1; TRBD2 aligns across 12 bases. CDR1 and CDR2 from the germline V gene are MRHNA and SNTAGT. This CDR3 has 16 amino acids. Germline trimming cut 0 bases from V and 5 bases from J; bases unmatched to any gene: 2. The CDR3 bases are TGTGCCAGCAGTGACTCGACTAGCGGGGGCCACAATGAGCAGTTCTTC. Translation gives CASSDSTSGGHNEQFF.

This clone was seen more than once but under ten times. The rearrangement joins TRBV7-9 to TRBJ1-2, with D possibly TRBD1 on 5 matching bases. This CDR3 is 16 amino acids long. V lost 5 bases to trimming and J lost 0 bases, with 16 bases between them. CDR1 and CDR2 from the germline V gene are SEHNR and FQNEAQ (reference sequence). The CDR3 spells CASSPTKGQPNYGYTF. DNA for the CDR3: TGTGCCAGCAGCCCGACGAAGGGGCAGCCTAACTATGGCTACACCTTC.

The rearrangement uses TRBV11-3 and TRBJ1-6; maybe TRBD1 (5 bases). This CDR3 has 13 residues. Germline CDR1 is SGHNT and CDR2 is YENEEA. V was trimmed by 5 bases and J by 7 bases, leaving 9 bases between them. The CDR3 DNA is TGTGCCAGCAGCCCGGGACTCAATTCACCCCTCCACTTT. Its translation: CASSPGLNSPLHF.

The genes are TRBV2 and TRBJ2-7; D is ambiguous. The CDR3 consists of 13 residues. Germline V lookup: CDR1 SNHLY, CDR2 FYNNEI. Between the trimmed V and J ends, which lost 3 bases and 6 bases, there was a span of 12 bases. The chain's CDR3 is CASSDRLVGEQYF. CDR3 DNA sequence: TGTGCCAGCAGTGACCGGCTAGTAGGCGAGCAGTACTTC.

The chain links TRBV7-2 to TRBJ2-7; D call uncertain. Germline assignment: CDR1 SGHTA and CDR2 FQGNSA. Trimming left V 0 bases short and J 2 bases short, with 8 bases between. This CDR3 spans 14 amino acids. For the CDR3, the DNA is TGTGCCAGCAGCTTAGCTGGAGCAGCCTACGAGCAGTACTTC. The encoded protein is CASSLAGAAYEQYF.

In its sample, this clone was seen once. The junction departs from germline at one end; a sequencing error may be responsible. The J gene is TRBJ2-1, the V gene TRBV4-1, with 10 bases lining up with TRBD2. CDR1 MGHRA and CDR2 YSYEKL come from the germline V gene. The CDR3 totals 15 residues. CDR3 loop: CASSHVAGGYDEQFF. The CDR3 DNA is TGCGCCAGCAGCCACGTAGCGGGAGGCTACGATGAGCAGTTCTTC.

Regarding this clone: A read error may produce the germline difference seen at one junction end. The chain couples TRBV7-6 to TRBJ1-3; 8 nucleotides line up with TRBD1. The CDR3 totals 15 residues. Germline CDR1 and CDR2: SGHVS and FNYEAQ. The CDR3 protein is CAGSPQGGSGNTIYF. DNA for the CDR3: TGTGCCGGCAGTCCACAGGGGGGGTCTGGAAACACCATATATTTT.

The gene calls are TRBV7-8 and TRBJ1-2; D is unresolved. CDR1 is SGHVS and CDR2 is FQNEAQ in the germline V gene. V shed 2 bases and J shed 3 bases, with 4 bases lying between them. CDR3 length: 12 amino acids. CDR3 in amino acids: CASSLNYYGYTF. The CDR3 nucleotides are TGTGCCAGCAGCTTAAACTACTATGGCTACACCTTC.

The gene calls are TRBV7-2 and TRBJ2-1, with a weak D call TRBD2 (5 bases). This CDR3 is built from 14 residues. Trimming removed 7 bases from V and 6 bases from J, with 16 bases in between. Germline values: CDR1 SGHTA, CDR2 FQGNSA. CDR3 nucleotide sequence: TGTGCCAGCAAGGGCAGCCGGGGTAGCAATGAGCAGTTCTTC. It yields the protein CASKGSRGSNEQFF.